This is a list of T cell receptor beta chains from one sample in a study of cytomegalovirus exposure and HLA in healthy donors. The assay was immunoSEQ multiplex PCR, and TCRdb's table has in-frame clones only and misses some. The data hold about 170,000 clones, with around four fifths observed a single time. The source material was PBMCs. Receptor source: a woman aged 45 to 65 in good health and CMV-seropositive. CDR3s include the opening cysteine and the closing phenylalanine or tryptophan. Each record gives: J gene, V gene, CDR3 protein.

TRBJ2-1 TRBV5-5 CASSSRYSGGASEQFF
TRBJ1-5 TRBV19 CASRGAANQPQHF
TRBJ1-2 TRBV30 CACSDSANYGYTF
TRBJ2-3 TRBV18 CASSQDRGRTDTQYF
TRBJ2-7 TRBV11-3 CASSSAGQGSYEQYF
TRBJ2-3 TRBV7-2 CASRPAAAVTDTQYF
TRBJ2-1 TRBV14 CASSERPSGEPYNEQFF
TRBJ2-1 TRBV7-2 CASSLVPESEQFF
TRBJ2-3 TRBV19 CASSIRPGDTQYF
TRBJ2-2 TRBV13 CASKSSRGGLTGELFF
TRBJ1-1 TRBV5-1 CASSLVFGDTEAFF
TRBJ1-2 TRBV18 CASSMYRMTAFLYGYTF
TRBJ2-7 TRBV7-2 CASSLRDLGEQYF
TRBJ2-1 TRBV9 CASSVDLAGGHNEQFF
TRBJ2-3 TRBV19 CASKLPGILTDTQYF
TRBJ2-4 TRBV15 CATSSALRGTKNIQYF
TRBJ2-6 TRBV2 CASKTSYGANVLTF
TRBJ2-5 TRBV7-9 CASSPGTSGAYQETQYF
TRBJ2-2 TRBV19 CASSMAAPNTGELFF
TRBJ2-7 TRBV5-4 CASSGDSLGEQYF
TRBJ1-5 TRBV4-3 CASSLNPGQGAPQHF